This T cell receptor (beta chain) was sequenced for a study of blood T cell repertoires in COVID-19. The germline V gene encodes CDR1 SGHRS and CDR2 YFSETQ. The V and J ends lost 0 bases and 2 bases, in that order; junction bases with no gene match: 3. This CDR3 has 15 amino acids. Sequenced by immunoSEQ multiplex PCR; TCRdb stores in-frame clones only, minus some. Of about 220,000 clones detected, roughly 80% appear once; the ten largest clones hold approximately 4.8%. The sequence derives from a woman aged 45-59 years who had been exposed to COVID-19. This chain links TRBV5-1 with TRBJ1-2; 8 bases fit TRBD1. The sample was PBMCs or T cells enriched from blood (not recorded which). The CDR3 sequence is CASSLDAGGNYGYTF. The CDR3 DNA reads TGCGCCAGCAGCTTGGACGCAGGGGGCAACTATGGCTACACCTTC.